The present TCR beta chain was sequenced within a study of shared clonotypes between healthy human individuals. This clone has at least ten counts. The antigen remains undetermined. Per sorted-subset replicate PCR, input was approximately 0.2 ug DNA, representing 30,000 or so T cell genomes. Profiled with immunoSEQ multiplex PCR; TCRdb holds only in-frame clones, not every one. Among over 700,000 clones, roughly 72% were seen once, and the ten largest hold under 2%. Germline-derived CDR1 and CDR2 are SGHAT and FQNNGV. There are 18 residues in the CDR3. V lost 5 bases, J lost 3 bases, and 18 bases stayed unmatched. Regarding the study as a whole: Generally, naive subsets came out with larger estimated richness than memory subsets.

The chain employs TRBV11-2 and TRBJ1-1; 7 positions agree with TRBD1. Material for sequencing was memory CD4+ T cells sorted from blood. The subset denotes: CD45RA-negative fraction. This TCR came from a woman aged 25 to 39 in good health. The CDR3: CASSPGRGQTIGHTEAFF. In DNA, the CDR3 is TGTGCCAGCAGCCCTGGGAGGGGACAGACAATAGGCCACACTGAAGCTTTCTTT.